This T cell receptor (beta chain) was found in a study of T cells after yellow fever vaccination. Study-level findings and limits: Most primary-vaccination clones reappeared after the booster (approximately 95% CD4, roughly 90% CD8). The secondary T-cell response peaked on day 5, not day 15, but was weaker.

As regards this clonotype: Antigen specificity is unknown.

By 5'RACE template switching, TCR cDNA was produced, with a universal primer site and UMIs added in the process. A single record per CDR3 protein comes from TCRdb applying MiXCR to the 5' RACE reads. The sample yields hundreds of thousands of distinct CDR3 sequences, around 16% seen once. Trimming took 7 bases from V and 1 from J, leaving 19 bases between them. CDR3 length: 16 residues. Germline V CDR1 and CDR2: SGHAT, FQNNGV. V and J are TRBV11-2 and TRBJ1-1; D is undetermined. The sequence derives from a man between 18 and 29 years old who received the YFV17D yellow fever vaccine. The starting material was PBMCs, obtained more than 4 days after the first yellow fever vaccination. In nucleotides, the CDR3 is TGTGCCAGCACCCCCCTCGACTCGACGGCGAACACTGAAGCTTTCTTT. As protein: CASTPLDSTANTEAFF.